This passage covers 25 T cell receptor beta chains from one sample sequenced in a study of T-cell memory formation after mild COVID-19. TCRdb re-derived calls from the 5' RACE reads in MiXCR, one entry per CDR3 protein. In the table there are 350,000 to 450,000 distinct CDR3 sequences, around 27% of which are singletons. The sample consisted of PBMCs or a T cell subset sorted from them (not recorded which). These receptors were collected from an adult woman who had mild COVID-19 (a few samples of this study predate the infection). Cell type and time point are not known.

This chain uses TRBV6-2 or TRBV6-3 with TRBJ2-7, with D unresolved. Germline loops: CDR1 MNHEY, CDR2 SVGEGT. The V end was cut by 0 bases, the J end by 5 bases, with 8 bases between. The CDR3 consists of 13 residues. The CDR3 coding sequence is TGTGCCAGCAGTTACTCCCCTTCGCACGAGCAGTACTTC. This codes for CASSYSPSHEQYF.

The chain joins TRBV4-1 to TRBJ2-7; D may be TRBD2 (5 bases). This CDR3 region has 14 residues. The V end lost 4 bases, the J end lost 5 bases, and 15 bases lay between the germline ends. Germline V CDR1 and CDR2: MGHRA, YSYEKL. The CDR3 sequence is CASSPPGRDHEQYF. The CDR3 DNA reads as TGCGCCAGCAGCCCCCCCGGACGGGATCACGAGCAGTACTTC.

The rearrangement joins TRBV4-2 to TRBJ2-7; 13 bases agree with TRBD2. V was pared by 3 bases and J by 7 bases, with 9 bases of the junction left unmatched. In germline, CDR1 is LGHNA, CDR2 YNFKEQ. The CDR3 has 16 amino acids. CDR3: CASSHLGTSGIGEQYF. Written as DNA, the CDR3 is TGTGCCAGCAGCCACCTCGGGACTAGCGGGATAGGGGAGCAGTACTTC.

This clonotype was detected only a few times. V gene TRBV11-1 combines with J gene TRBJ2-7, with a possible D match to TRBD2 (6 bases). This CDR3 spans 14 amino acids. Trimming took 5 bases from V and 0 from J, leaving 11 bases between them. Per the germline V gene, CDR1 is SGHAT and CDR2 is FQDESV (reference sequence). The CDR3 here is CASSRTTSSYEQYF. The CDR3 DNA reads as TGTGCCAGCAGCAGGACTACTAGCTCCTACGAGCAGTACTTC.

This clonotype came up a few times. The chain carries TRBV4-1 and TRBJ2-7; a possible D gene is TRBD1 (5 bases). The V and J ends lost 0 bases and 3 bases respectively, with 12 bases between them. The CDR3 is 15 residues long. The germline V gene has CDR1 MGHRA and CDR2 YSYEKL. The CDR3: CASSQDLDTVYEQYF. DNA of the CDR3: TGCGCCAGCAGCCAAGATTTGGACACAGTCTACGAGCAGTACTTC.

CDR3 DNA sequence: TGTGCCAGCAGCACCTACCCTAGCGGCCAAGGTACAGATACGCAGTATTTT. Protein sequence: CASSTYPSGQGTDTQYF. This chain links TRBV12-3 or TRBV12-4 with TRBJ2-3, with TRBD2 matching over 7 bases. The CDR3 is 17 amino acids. V lost 6 bases, J lost 3 bases, and 15 bases stayed unmatched.

V usage is TRBV29-1 and J usage is TRBJ2-1, with 12 positions matching TRBD2. The V gene's germline CDR1 is SQVTM and CDR2 ANQGSEA. CDR3 size: 14 residues. V shed 3 bases, J shed 9 bases, and the junction held 6 bases outside the gene matches. Here the CDR3 reads CSVDRGLAGFEQFF. The DNA for the CDR3 is TGCAGCGTTGACCGCGGACTAGCGGGATTTGAGCAGTTCTTC.

The V and J genes are TRBV27 and TRBJ2-3, with D perhaps being TRBD1 or TRBD2 (5 bases each). Deletions cut 7 bases from V and 4 bases from J, with 18 bases between. This CDR3 is 15 amino acids long. Germline CDR1 MNHEY, CDR2 SMNVEV (reference sequence). CDR3 in amino acids: CASIPWGSRADTQYF. Here the CDR3 DNA reads TGTGCCAGCATTCCTTGGGGGAGCCGCGCAGATACGCAGTATTTT.

The chain carries TRBV30 and TRBJ2-3; D perhaps matches TRBD1 (6 bases). CDR1 GTSNPN and CDR2 SVGIG come from the germline V gene (reference sequence). V lost 7 bases and J lost 5, with 13 bases in between. The CDR3 totals 12 residues. Written as DNA, the CDR3 is TGTGCCTTAGGGTGGGGACAAGATACGCAGTATTTT. Translated: CALGWGQDTQYF.

This clonotype came up a few times. This rearrangement joins TRBV5-1 to TRBJ2-7; D perhaps matches TRBD2 (5 bases). This CDR3 contains 11 residues. Germline lookup yields CDR1 SGHRS and CDR2 YFSETQ. Trimming took 4 bases from V and 7 from J, leaving 9 bases between them. CDR3 loop: CASSVSGEQYF. In nucleotides, the CDR3 is TGCGCCAGCAGCGTCTCGGGAGAGCAGTACTTC.

On this clonotype itself: A read error may account for a junction end that differs from germline. The V and J genes are TRBV29-1 and TRBJ2-3; perhaps D is TRBD1 or TRBD2 (5 bases each). The CDR3 consists of 15 residues. Germline values: CDR1 SQVTM, CDR2 ANQGSEA. CDR3 DNA sequence: TGCAGCGTTGTCAGAGGGGACGGGTTACCAGATAAGCAGTATTTT. Translation gives CSVVRGDGLPDKQYF.

The rearrangement joins TRBV5-4 to TRBJ2-2, with a possible D match to TRBD2 (5 bases). CDR1 SGHNT and CDR2 YYREEE come from the germline V gene (reference sequence). V was pared by 5 bases and J by 5 bases, with 10 bases between. The CDR3 has 13 residues. For the CDR3, the DNA is TGTGCCAGCAGACCGACTATGACCGGGGAGCTGTTTTTT. This translates into CASRPTMTGELFF.

This clonotype showed up just a few times. The chain employs TRBV7-9 and TRBJ2-7, with 11 bases lining up with TRBD1. The CDR3 spans 15 residues. Trimming removed 5 bases from V and 2 bases from J; junction bases left unmatched: 5. Germline lookup yields CDR1 SEHNR and CDR2 FQNEAQ (reference sequence). CDR3 DNA sequence: TGTGCCAGCAGCCCCGGACAGGGGGCCGCCTACGAGCAGTACTTC. It specifies CASSPGQGAAYEQYF.

The CDR3 bases are TGTGCCAGCAGCTCAACTAGCGGGAGTCGGGTAGGGGCGCAGTATTTT. Translation gives CASSSTSGSRVGAQYF. The chain links TRBV7-2 to TRBJ2-3, with 11 bases that match TRBD2. The junction had 13 bases not matched to a gene; V was cut back by 4 bases and J by 10 bases. Germline V CDR1 and CDR2: SGHTA, FQGNSA. The CDR3 covers 16 residues.

This sequence joins TRBV6-5 and TRBJ2-7; 13 nucleotides match TRBD2. The CDR3 sequence is 15 residues long. The germline CDR1 and CDR2 sequences are MNHEY and SVGAGI. With 5 bases clipped from V and 2 bases from J, the junction kept 3 bases outside the gene matches. CDR3 nucleotides: TGTGCCAGCAGTCGGACTAGCGGGAGTGCCTACGAGCAGTACTTC. Its translation: CASSRTSGSAYEQYF.

The gene calls are TRBV12-3 or TRBV12-4 and TRBJ2-6; TRBD1 matches 12 bases. The length of the CDR3 is 18 residues. V was clipped by 5 bases and J by 2 bases; unmatched bases: 7. CDR3 sequence reads: CASSAPGTGGAGANVLTF. The CDR3 nucleotides are TGTGCCAGCAGTGCCCCCGGGACAGGGGGCGCTGGGGCCAACGTCCTGACTTTC.

The CDR3 sequence: CASSSDWGETQYF. The CDR3 DNA sequence: TGTGCCAGCAGTTCGGACTGGGGAGAGACCCAGTACTTC. The chain links TRBV7-9 to TRBJ2-5, with D maybe TRBD2 (5 bases). Germline loops: CDR1 SEHNR, CDR2 FQNEAQ (reference sequence). The CDR3 covers 13 residues. Trimming removed 6 bases at V and 4 bases at J, with 12 bases between.

The chain joins TRBV7-2 to TRBJ2-7; 8 nucleotides line up with TRBD1. This CDR3 has 17 residues. The V gene end was trimmed by 1 base and the J gene end by 6 bases; junction bases not matched to a gene: 14. The germline gives CDR1 SGHTA, CDR2 FQGNSA. CDR3: CASSLVRGTGFSSEQYF. Here the CDR3 DNA reads TGTGCCAGCAGCTTAGTCCGAGGGACAGGCTTTTCCAGCGAGCAGTACTTC. Full variable domain (rest looked up from reference TRBV7-2 and TRBJ2-7): GAGVSQSPSNKVTEKGKDVELRCDPISGHTALYWYRQSLGQGLEFLIYFQGNSAPDKSGLPSDRFSAERTGGSVSTLTIQRTQQEDSAVYLCASSLVRGTGFSSEQYFGPGTRLTVT.

The V call is TRBV6-1, the J call TRBJ1-5, with D uncertain. Germline V gene lookup returns CDR1 MNHNS and CDR2 SASEGT. The CDR3 spans 15 residues. Trimming stripped 2 bases from V and 5 bases from J, with 13 bases between. The CDR3 is CASSELRAEDQPQHF. CDR3 in DNA: TGTGCCAGCAGTGAACTACGGGCAGAGGATCAGCCCCAGCATTTT.

V gene TRBV6-2 or TRBV6-3 combines with J gene TRBJ1-5, with D perhaps matching TRBD1 (5 bases). Between the trimmed V and J ends, which lost 4 bases and 3 bases, there was a span of 19 bases. The CDR3 has 17 residues. Germline V gene lookup returns CDR1 MNHEY and CDR2 SVGEGT. The CDR3 DNA reads as TGTGCCAGCAGTTTAAGGAGGGCGGGGGAGTACAATCAGCCCCAGCATTTT. The encoded protein is CASSLRRAGEYNQPQHF.

The rearrangement links TRBV20-1 to TRBJ1-2; D may be TRBD1 (5 bases). The CDR3 extends over 12 amino acids. Germline V CDR1 and CDR2: DFQATT, SNEGSKA (reference sequence). V shed 3 bases and J shed 6 bases, with 11 bases lying between them. The CDR3 reads CSASQGGDGYTF. The CDR3 nucleotides are TGCAGTGCTAGCCAGGGCGGAGATGGCTACACCTTC.

This clonotype was counted a few times. DNA for the CDR3: TGTGCCACCAGTGACTCCCGGAATCCCTACGAGCAGTACTTC. As protein: CATSDSRNPYEQYF. This chain connects TRBV24-1 to TRBJ2-7, with D hard to call. The CDR3 totals 14 residues. Germline CDR1 KGHDR, CDR2 SFDVKD. V was pared by 4 bases and J by 2 bases, with 11 bases between.

This clonotype was observed a handful of times. This chain connects TRBV24-1 to TRBJ2-7; D is uncertain. Trimming left V 4 bases short and J 5 bases short, with 5 bases between. CDR3 length: 11 amino acids. Looked up from germline, CDR1 is KGHDR and CDR2 is SFDVKD. CDR3 DNA sequence: TGTGCCACCAGTGACGCGAACGAGCAGTACTTC. Translating gives CATSDANEQYF.

The table lists this clonotype with a few counts. The rearrangement uses TRBV2 and TRBJ1-2; D not certain. In germline, CDR1 is SNHLY, CDR2 FYNNEI. The V gene lost 2 bases and the J gene lost 9 bases, with 16 bases spanning the gap. The CDR3 sequence is 14 residues long. This chain's CDR3 is CASSETLTYLSYTF. CDR3 DNA sequence: TGTGCCAGCAGTGAAACCCTGACATATCTCAGCTACACCTTC.

The chain recombines TRBV7-9 with TRBJ2-4; D uncertain. This CDR3 has 11 residues. V dropped 5 bases and J dropped 7 bases, with 6 bases sitting between them. Looked up from germline, CDR1 is SEHNR and CDR2 is FQNEAQ (reference sequence). The CDR3 reads CASSAVNIQYF. For the CDR3, the DNA is TGTGCCAGCAGCGCCGTGAACATTCAGTACTTC.